This is a list of T cell receptor beta chains from one sample in a study of shared clonotypes between healthy human individuals. The repertoire was sequenced with immunoSEQ multiplex PCR; TCRdb's copy has only in-frame clones and lacks some. The sample yields roughly 400,000 clones, approximately 97% seen once. Sequences were obtained from memory CD8+ T cells sorted from blood. These receptors were taken from a man aged 30 to 45 in good health. CDR3s include the opening cysteine and the closing phenylalanine or tryptophan. A D gene is named only where the DNA matches it firmly.

TRBV11-2	TRBJ2-3	TRBD1	TGTGCCAGCAGCGAACGGACAGGGGGATATGATACGCAGTATTTT	CASSERTGGYDTQYF
TRBV19	TRBJ2-7	TRBD1	TGTGCCAGTAGTCGGCGACGGGACAGCCCCTACGAGCAGTACTTC	CASSRRRDSPYEQYF
TRBV28	TRBJ2-7	TRBD1	TGTGCCAGCAGTTCCCGTACCGGGACAGGGGGATCCTACGAGCAGTACTTC	CASSSRTGTGGSYEQYF
TRBV7-9	TRBJ2-1	TRBD2	TGTGCCAGCAGCCCGCGGACTAGCGGGTCTTACAATGAGCAGTTCTTC	CASSPRTSGSYNEQFF
TRBV30	TRBJ2-7	TRBD1	TGTGCCTGGAGGACAGGGGGCTACGAGCAGTACTTC	CAWRTGGYEQYF
TRBV29-1	TRBJ1-4	.	TGCAGCGTTGTGGGGGTGGATGAAAAACTGTTTTTT	CSVVGVDEKLFF
TRBV9	TRBJ2-1	.	TGTGCCAGCAGCTTAACAGGGCCCCACAATGAGCAGTTCTTC	CASSLTGPHNEQFF
TRBV28	TRBJ2-7	.	TGTGCCAGCAAGGGGGCCTACGAGCAGTACTTC	CASKGAYEQYF
TRBV2	TRBJ2-7	TRBD1	TGTGCCAGCGGAGAGGACAGGGGTTCCTACGAGCAGTACTTC	CASGEDRGSYEQYF
TRBV7-9	TRBJ1-1	.	TGTGCCAGCAGCCCCCCTCCGGGACTAACTGAAGCTTTCTTT	CASSPPPGLTEAFF
TRBV5-6	TRBJ2-3	.	TGTGCCAGCAGCCCTCCTTCTTATACAGATACGCAGTATTTT	CASSPPSYTDTQYF
TRBV5-4	TRBJ1-2	TRBD1	TGTGCCAGCAGCCCAGGGGGCGGCTACACCTTC	CASSPGGGYTF
TRBV4-1	TRBJ2-5	TRBD1	TGCGCCAGCAGCCACGACAGGGGAAAGACCCAGTACTTC	CASSHDRGKTQYF
TRBV11-2	TRBJ2-7	TRBD1	TGTGCCAGCAGCTTAGTCGGACAGGCCATCCACGAGCAGTACTTC	CASSLVGQAIHEQYF
TRBV19	TRBJ2-7	.	TGTGCCAGTAGTATAGAGGGAGCCTACGAGCAGTACTTC	CASSIEGAYEQYF
TRBV19	TRBJ1-2	.	TGTGCCACTCAGGGAGGATATGGCTACACCTTC	CATQGGYGYTF
TRBV10-3	TRBJ2-3	TRBD2	TGTGCCATCAGTAACGGACTAGGCACAGATACGCAGTATTTT	CAISNGLGTDTQYF
TRBV18	TRBJ1-4	.	TGTGCCAGCTCACCGACAGGTGGGTCGGGTGAAAAACTGTTTTTT	CASSPTGGSGEKLFF
TRBV30	TRBJ1-2	.	TGTGCCTGGAGTTTCCTCCCTTTATTTTTAAACTATGGCTACACCTTC	CAWSFLPLFLNYGYTF
TRBV5-1	TRBJ2-6	.	TGCGCCAGCAGCCACGGGACCCCCCTGGGAGTATCAGGCTCTGGGGCCAACGTCCTGACTTTC	CASSHGTPLGVSGSGANVLTF
TRBV6-5	TRBJ2-1	TRBD2	TGTGCCAGCAGCCATAGCGGGAGGCCCCTCAATGAGCAGTTCTTC	CASSHSGRPLNEQFF
TRBV7-9	TRBJ2-7	TRBD1	TGTGCCAGCAGCGCCCGGGAGACAGGGGGCGTTTCTACTTACGAGCAGTACTTC	CASSARETGGVSTYEQYF
TRBV7-2	TRBJ1-2	TRBD1	TGTGCCAGCAGCTTAGGAGGACAGGGGGCGGATGGCTACACCTTC	CASSLGGQGADGYTF
TRBV28	TRBJ2-7	.	TGTGCCAGCAGTTTTCGGCAGGTTAACTCCTACGAGCAGTACTTC	CASSFRQVNSYEQYF